Listed below are T cell receptor beta chains from one sample, sequenced in a study of cytomegalovirus exposure and HLA in healthy donors. Sequencing was performed with immunoSEQ multiplex PCR; in TCRdb, only in-frame clones are kept and a portion is missing. The sample lists fewer than 200,000 clones, approximately 72% occurring once. Sequenced input: PBMCs. These receptors were collected from a man aged 45-65 years in good health and CMV-seronegative. CDR3s include the opening cysteine and the closing phenylalanine or tryptophan. D genes are given only for firm matches. Clone sizes are given selectively: once, few, many, or a class where the clone is expanded.

d_call	clone_size	v_call	j_call	cdr3_aa	cdr3_nt
NA	NA	TRBV28	TRBJ2-2	CASMWTANTGELFF	TGTGCCAGCATGTGGACAGCAAACACCGGGGAGCTGTTTTTT
NA	once	TRBV11-2	TRBJ2-1	CASSLGRLRGSFF	TGTGCCAGCAGCTTAGGTCGGCTCAGGGGTTCGTTCTTC
NA	few	TRBV19	TRBJ1-2	CASSIDFPDRTYGYTF	TGTGCCAGTAGTATAGATTTCCCTGACAGGACCTATGGCTACACCTTC
TRBD1	NA	TRBV5-1	TRBJ1-1	CASSSTGGEAFF	TGCGCCAGCAGTTCGACAGGGGGTGAAGCTTTCTTT
TRBD2	NA	TRBV5-1	TRBJ2-3	CASSLEGTSGTDTQYF	TGCGCCAGCAGCTTGGAGGGGACTAGCGGCACAGATACGCAGTATTTT
NA	few	TRBV9	TRBJ2-5	CASSGAGLQETQYF	TGTGCCAGCAGCGGCGCAGGGCTGCAAGAGACCCAGTACTTC
NA	NA	TRBV20-1	TRBJ1-1	CSAYRVTEAFF	TGCAGTGCATACAGGGTCACTGAAGCTTTCTTT
NA	NA	TRBV5-5	TRBJ1-3	CASSLVPAGNTIYF	TGTGCCAGCAGCTTGGTCCCGGCTGGAAACACCATATATTTT
NA	NA	TRBV28	TRBJ1-2	CASSLHGNYGYTF	TGTGCCAGCAGTTTGCACGGTAACTATGGCTACACCTTC
NA	NA	TRBV7-5	TRBJ2-5	CARKRLETQYF	TGTGCCAGGAAGCGCTTAGAGACCCAGTACTTC
NA	NA	TRBV7-9	TRBJ1-4	CASSLLGGGDEKLFF	TGTGCCAGCAGCCTCCTAGGGGGAGGGGATGAAAAACTGTTTTTT
NA	NA	TRBV4-1	TRBJ2-7	CASSQDERAGGAGYEQYF	TGCGCCAGCAGCCAAGATGAACGAGCCGGCGGGGCAGGCTACGAGCAGTACTTC
TRBD1	once	TRBV5-1	TRBJ1-1	CASSSGTETTEAFF	TGCGCCAGCAGCTCCGGGACAGAAACTACTGAAGCTTTCTTT
NA	NA	TRBV6-1	TRBJ1-2	CASSEGAGAGYTF	TGTGCCAGCAGTGAAGGCGCAGGGGCTGGCTACACCTTC
NA	NA	TRBV10-1	TRBJ1-3	CASSESTPGASGNTIYF	TGCGCCAGCAGTGAGTCGACTCCAGGGGCCTCTGGAAACACCATATATTTT
NA	once	TRBV14	TRBJ1-6	CASSQDAGVRSPLHF	TGTGCCAGCAGCCAAGACGCAGGGGTGAGGTCACCCCTCCACTTT
TRBD1	NA	TRBV2	TRBJ1-2	CASRPPGQGVQGYTF	TGTGCCAGCAGACCCCCGGGACAGGGAGTGCAGGGCTACACCTTC
NA	NA	TRBV7-2	TRBJ2-3	CASSSGQTDTQYF	TGTGCCAGCAGCTCAGGACAAACAGATACGCAGTATTTT
TRBD2	few	TRBV29-1	TRBJ2-1	CSGSSGSSSYNEQFF	TGCAGCGGTTCTAGCGGGTCGAGCTCCTACAATGAGCAGTTCTTC
TRBD1	NA	TRBV27	TRBJ1-1	CASSRTGGYTEAFF	TGTGCCAGCAGCCGAACAGGGGGCTATACTGAAGCTTTCTTT
NA	NA	TRBV4-1	TRBJ1-5	CASSQLGGMPQHF	TGCGCCAGCAGCCAGCTGGGGGGAATGCCCCAGCATTTT
TRBD2	NA	TRBV19	TRBJ2-3	CASSRGLAPDTQYF	TGTGCCAGTAGTAGGGGACTAGCCCCAGATACGCAGTATTTT
NA	NA	TRBV18	TRBJ1-4	CASSRAGQANEKLFF	TGTGCCAGCTCACGCGCAGGGCAAGCTAATGAAAAACTGTTTTTT
TRBD1	NA	TRBV5-4	TRBJ1-1	CASSSARDRGQATEAFF	TGTGCCAGCAGCTCAGCCCGGGACAGGGGGCAAGCCACTGAAGCTTTCTTT
TRBD1	NA	TRBV6-5	TRBJ1-3	CASKVRGYGNTIYF	TGTGCCAGCAAAGTCAGGGGGTATGGAAACACCATATATTTT
NA	NA	TRBV2	TRBJ2-7	CASSAGTLGGQYF	TGTGCCAGCAGTGCCGGGACACTGGGCGGGCAGTACTTC
TRBD1	NA	TRBV7-2	TRBJ1-1	CASSTPGGWSSEAFF	TGTGCCAGCAGCACCCCAGGGGGCTGGTCAAGTGAAGCTTTCTTT
NA	few	TRBV28	TRBJ1-1	CASSFYTQMNTEAFF	TGTGCCAGCAGTTTTTACACGCAAATGAACACTGAAGCTTTCTTT
TRBD1	few	TRBV5-1	TRBJ1-1	CASSLNPLQGYTEAFF	TGCGCCAGCAGCCTCAACCCCCTACAGGGGTACACTGAAGCTTTCTTT
TRBD1	once	TRBV5-1	TRBJ1-1	CASSPNPGTGSNTEAFF	TGCGCCAGCAGCCCCAATCCCGGGACAGGGAGTAACACTGAAGCTTTCTTT
TRBD2	NA	TRBV9	TRBJ2-1	CASSVDGGYSYNEQFF	TGTGCCAGCAGCGTAGACGGGGGGTACTCCTACAATGAGCAGTTCTTC
NA	NA	TRBV7-9	TRBJ1-1	CASSLGSQGMNTEAFF	TGTGCCAGCAGCTTAGGGAGTCAGGGGATGAACACTGAAGCTTTCTTT
NA	few	TRBV10-3	TRBJ2-5	CAISESSIGQGGETQYF	TGTGCCATCAGTGAGTCATCTATCGGACAGGGAGGGGAGACCCAGTACTTC
NA	NA	TRBV6-5	TRBJ1-1	CASSYSGAVGTEAFF	TGTGCCAGCAGTTACTCAGGGGCGGTTGGGACTGAAGCTTTCTTT
TRBD1	NA	TRBV7-6	TRBJ2-5	CASSDQGAHEETQYF	TGTGCCAGCAGCGATCAGGGGGCCCATGAAGAGACCCAGTACTTC
NA	NA	TRBV5-1	TRBJ2-5	CASSTDGLYQETQYF	TGCGCCAGCAGCACAGACGGACTGTACCAAGAGACCCAGTACTTC
TRBD1	NA	TRBV29-1	TRBJ1-2	CSAHRGQGAHPYGYTF	TGCAGCGCTCATAGGGGACAGGGGGCACATCCCTATGGCTACACCTTC
NA	few	TRBV7-9	TRBJ1-2	CASSLGSSWGSNYGYTF	TGTGCCAGCAGCTTAGGGTCCTCATGGGGCTCTAACTATGGCTACACCTTC
TRBD1	few	TRBV27	TRBJ1-2	CASSSRQGLIFGYTF	TGTGCCAGCAGTTCGCGACAGGGGTTAATATTTGGCTACACCTTC